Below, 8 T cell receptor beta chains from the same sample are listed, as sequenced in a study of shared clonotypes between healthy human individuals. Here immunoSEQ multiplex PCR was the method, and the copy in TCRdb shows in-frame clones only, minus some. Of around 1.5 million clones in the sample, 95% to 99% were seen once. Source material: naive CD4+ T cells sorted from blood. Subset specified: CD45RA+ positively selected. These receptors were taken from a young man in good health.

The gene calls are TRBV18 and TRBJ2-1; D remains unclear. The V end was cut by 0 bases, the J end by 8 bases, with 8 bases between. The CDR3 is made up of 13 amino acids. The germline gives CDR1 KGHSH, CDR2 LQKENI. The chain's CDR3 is CASSPPGQDEQFF. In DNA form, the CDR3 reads TGTGCCAGCTCACCACCAGGCCAGGATGAGCAGTTCTTC.

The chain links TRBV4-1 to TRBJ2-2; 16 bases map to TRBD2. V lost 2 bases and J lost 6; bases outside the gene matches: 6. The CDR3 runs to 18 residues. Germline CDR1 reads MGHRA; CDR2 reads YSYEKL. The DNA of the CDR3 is TGCGCCAGCAGCCAACCGCCGGGACTAGCGGGAGGGCCCGGGGAGCTGTTTTTT. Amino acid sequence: CASSQPPGLAGGPGELFF.

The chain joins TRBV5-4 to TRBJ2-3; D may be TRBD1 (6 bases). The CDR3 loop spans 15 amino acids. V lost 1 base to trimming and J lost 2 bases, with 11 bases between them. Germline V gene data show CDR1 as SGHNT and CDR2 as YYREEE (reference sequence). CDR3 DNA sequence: TGTGCCAGCAGCTTGAGACAGGAGAACACAGATACGCAGTATTTT. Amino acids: CASSLRQENTDTQYF.

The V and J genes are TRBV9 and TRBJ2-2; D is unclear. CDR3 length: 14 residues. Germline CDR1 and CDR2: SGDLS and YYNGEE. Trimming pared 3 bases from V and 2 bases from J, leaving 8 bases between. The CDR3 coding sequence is TGTGCCAGCAGCGCACCAGTCAACACCGGGGAGCTGTTTTTT. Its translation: CASSAPVNTGELFF.

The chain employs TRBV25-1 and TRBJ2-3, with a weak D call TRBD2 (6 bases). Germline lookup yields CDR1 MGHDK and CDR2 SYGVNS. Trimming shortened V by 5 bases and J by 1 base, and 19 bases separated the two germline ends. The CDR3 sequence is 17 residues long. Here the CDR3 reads CASSPYGQRARTDTQYF. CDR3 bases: TGTGCCAGCAGTCCCTATGGCCAGCGGGCTCGCACAGATACGCAGTATTTT.

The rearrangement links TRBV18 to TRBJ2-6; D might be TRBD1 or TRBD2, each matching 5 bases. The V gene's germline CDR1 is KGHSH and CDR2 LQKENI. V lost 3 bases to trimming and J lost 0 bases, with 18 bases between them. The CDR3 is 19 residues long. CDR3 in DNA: TGTGCCAGCTCACCTGCAACCGGGACCCTCAGCTCTGGGGCCAACGTCCTGACTTTC. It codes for CASSPATGTLSSGANVLTF.

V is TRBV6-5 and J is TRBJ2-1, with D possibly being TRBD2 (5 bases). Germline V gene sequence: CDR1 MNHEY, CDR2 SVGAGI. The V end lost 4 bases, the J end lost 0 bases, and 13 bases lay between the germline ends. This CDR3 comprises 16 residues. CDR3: CASSSSTGSSYNEQFF. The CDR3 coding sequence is TGTGCCAGCAGTTCTTCCACTGGGAGCTCCTACAATGAGCAGTTCTTC.

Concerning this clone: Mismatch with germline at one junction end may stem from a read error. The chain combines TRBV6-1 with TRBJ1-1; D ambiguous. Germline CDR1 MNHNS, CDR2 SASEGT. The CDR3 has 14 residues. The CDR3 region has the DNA TGTGCCAGCAGTGAACTGGGGTCGAACGCTGAAGCTTTCTTT. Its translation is CASSELGSNAEAFF.